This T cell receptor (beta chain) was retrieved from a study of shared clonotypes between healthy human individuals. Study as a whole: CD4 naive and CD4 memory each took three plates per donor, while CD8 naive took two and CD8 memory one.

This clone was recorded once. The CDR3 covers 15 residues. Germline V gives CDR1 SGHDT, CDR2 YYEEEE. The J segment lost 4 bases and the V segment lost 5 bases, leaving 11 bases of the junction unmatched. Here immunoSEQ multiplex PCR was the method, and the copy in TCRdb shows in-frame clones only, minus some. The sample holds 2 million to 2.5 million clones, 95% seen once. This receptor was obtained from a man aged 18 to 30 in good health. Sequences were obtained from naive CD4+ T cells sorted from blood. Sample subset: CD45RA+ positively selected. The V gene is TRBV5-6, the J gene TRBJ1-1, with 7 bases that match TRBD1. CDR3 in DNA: TGTGCCAGCAGGGGTAACAGGGGCTTGGGCACTGAAGCTTTCTTT. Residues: CASRGNRGLGTEAFF.